This T cell receptor beta chain was recovered during a study of CXCR3-negative and CXCR3-positive naive CD8 T cells. Points from the study as a whole: Researchers report CXCR3 expression partially decreased after cryopreservation, with fresh PBMCs used in most assays. Both naive subsets had comparably high diversity; memory CD8+ cells much lower.

Libraries were UMI-labeled 5' RACE TRB cDNA. TCRdb reprocessed the 5' RACE reads; each CDR3 protein has one entry and no DNA is given. The sample has 100,000 to 150,000 distinct CDR3 sequences. On this clonotype: Its antigen is undetermined.

The CDR3 sequence is 14 residues long. In germline, CDR1 is SEHNR, CDR2 FQNEAQ (reference sequence). The sorting of each CD8+ T cell subset was done in triplicate, at about 300,000 cells each. This TCR came from a human donor in good health. Some clones in this sample may be carry-over from other donors' samples. The sequencing input was naive CXCR3- CD8+ T cells from blood. Noted subset: CD45RO-CCR7+CD27+CD95- naive CD8+ T cells lacking CXCR3 (TNR3-). The chain is built from TRBV7-9 and TRBJ2-7. CDR3 protein: CASSLSNMRTEQYF.